These T cell receptor beta chains were read from a single sample in a study of graft-versus-host responses after intestinal transplantation. No antigen has been identified for these receptors. Sequencing was performed with immunoSEQ multiplex PCR; in TCRdb, only in-frame clones are kept and a portion is missing. The table lists some 110,000 clones, 90% of them singletons. Here the sequenced sample was unstimulated CD4+ T cells sorted from spleen or lymph node cells, taken before intestinal transplant. The receptors here all came from a human donor who received an intestinal transplant. Each CDR3 is given without its conserved first and last residue.

cdr3_length v_call cdr3_aa
17 TRBV7-9 ASSPAVDGQQYSNQPQH
14 TRBV28 ASRIRRPIKNTEAF
13 TRBV4-1 ASSQEKVRRGELF
13 TRBV5-1 ASSWGPATNEKLF
12 TRBV2 ASSGQGSVSPLH
13 TRBV4-1 ASSQGQGLFETQY
11 TRBV30 AWTPRSNEKLF
12 TRBV10-2 ASSDRGNTGELF
14 TRBV27 ASSLFPGGRTDTQY
11 TRBV18 ASSPGQYNEQF
12 TRBV28 ASFQGTTNYGYT
14 TRBV5-6 ASSGAGGVGTGELF
12 TRBV28 ASSYLRPRGIQY
12 TRBV12-5 ASGLGHTNTEAF
20 TRBV5-1 ASSLATRSGPRGRATNEKLF
11 TRBV29-1 SAGQGLGEKLF
13 TRBV7-8 ASSLDLPYTGELF
14 TRBV4-3 ASSQGVGQGIAVYT
10 TRBV6-1 AGQSAQETQY
18 TRBV5-1 ASSFGWATGGFSYNSPLH
12 TRBV5-6 ASSFWDRGGKLF
14 TRBV1 TSSQGTGGLDYGYT
11 TRBV29-1 SVEWARGETQY
10 TRBV6-1 ASTGQGYEQY
8 TRBV28 ASGEEKLF
14 TRBV6-1 ASSGSPTGSGNTIY
14 TRBV5-6 ASSLRTGGYNSPLH
12 TRBV18 ASSPLLMGDGYT
12 TRBV5-1 ASSLTATNEKLF
12 TRBV7-9 ASSLYGSSGELF
13 TRBV6-5 ASTWTSGISNEQF
12 TRBV30 AWSVTSGNYEQY
12 TRBV5-4 ASSTGTAQETQY
14 TRBV6-5 ASSSVGTSGTYEQY
14 TRBV6-5 ASSYWGDSNNSPLH
9 TRBV4-1 ASSRRGTQY
12 TRBV5-1 ASSGTQGADGYT
17 TRBV7-9 ASSSRGHPGQGGNEKLF
14 TRBV7-9 ASSLGVGQSSYEQY
12 TRBV10-3 AISESGVEKTQY
14 TRBV21-1 ASSPSGGTNTGELF
13 TRBV19 ASSTRQGPYYGYT
14 TRBV10-3 AISESGGWQGNGYT
14 TRBV19 ASSIGSGAGNQPQH
14 TRBV6-5 ASSYSYQSIQETQY
13 TRBV28 ASSLLTDYNEKLF